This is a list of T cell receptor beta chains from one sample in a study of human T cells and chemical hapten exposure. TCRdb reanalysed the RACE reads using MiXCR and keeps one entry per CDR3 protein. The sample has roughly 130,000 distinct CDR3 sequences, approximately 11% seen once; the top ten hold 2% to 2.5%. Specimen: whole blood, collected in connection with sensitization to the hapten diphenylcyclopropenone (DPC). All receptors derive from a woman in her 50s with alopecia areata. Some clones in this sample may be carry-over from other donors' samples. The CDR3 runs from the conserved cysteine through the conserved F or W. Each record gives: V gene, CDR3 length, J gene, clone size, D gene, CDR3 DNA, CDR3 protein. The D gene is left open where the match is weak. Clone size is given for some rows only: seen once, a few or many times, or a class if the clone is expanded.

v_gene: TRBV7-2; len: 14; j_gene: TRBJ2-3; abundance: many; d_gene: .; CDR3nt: TGTGCCAGCAGCTTGCCTGGGATCACAGATACGCAGTATTTT; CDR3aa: CASSLPGITDTQYF
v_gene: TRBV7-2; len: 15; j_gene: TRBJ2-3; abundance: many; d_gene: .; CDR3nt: TGTGCCAGCAGCCCCGGGCTCATCCGCACAGATACGCAGTATTTT; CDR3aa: CASSPGLIRTDTQYF
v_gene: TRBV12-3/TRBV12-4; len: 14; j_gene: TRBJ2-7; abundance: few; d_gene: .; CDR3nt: TGTGCCAGCAGTTTGTACAGGCCACCTGACGAGCAGTACTTC; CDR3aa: CASSLYRPPDEQYF
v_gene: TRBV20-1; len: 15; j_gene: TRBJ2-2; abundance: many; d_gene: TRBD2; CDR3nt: TGCAGTGCTAGAGATGAGCGGGAGGGAACCGGGGAGCTGTTTTTT; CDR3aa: CSARDEREGTGELFF
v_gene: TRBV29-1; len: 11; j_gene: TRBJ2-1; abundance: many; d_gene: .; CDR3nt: TGCAGCGTTGAAGATAGGGATGAGCAGTTCTTC; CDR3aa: CSVEDRDEQFF
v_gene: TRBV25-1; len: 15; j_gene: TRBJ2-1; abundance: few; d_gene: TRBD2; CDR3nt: TGTGCCAGCAGTGTACTAGCGGGAGTGGATAATGAGCAGTTCTTC; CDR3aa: CASSVLAGVDNEQFF
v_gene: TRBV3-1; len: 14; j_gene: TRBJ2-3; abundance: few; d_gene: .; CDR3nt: TGTGCCAGCAGCCAAGGGCGGGGCACAGATACGCAGTATTTT; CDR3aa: CASSQGRGTDTQYF
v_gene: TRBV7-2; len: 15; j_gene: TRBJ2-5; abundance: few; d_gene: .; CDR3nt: TGTGCCAGCAGCTTAAATCGGGACTCACAAGAGACCCAGTACTTC; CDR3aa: CASSLNRDSQETQYF
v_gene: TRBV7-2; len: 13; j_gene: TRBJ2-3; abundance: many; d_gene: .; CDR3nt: TGTGCCAGCAGTCAAGAACCCACAGATACGCAGTATTTT; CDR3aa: CASSQEPTDTQYF
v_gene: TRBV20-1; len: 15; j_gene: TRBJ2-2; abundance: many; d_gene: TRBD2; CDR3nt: TGCAGTGCTAGAGCCGGGACTACGAACACCGGGGAGCTGTTTTTT; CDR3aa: CSARAGTTNTGELFF
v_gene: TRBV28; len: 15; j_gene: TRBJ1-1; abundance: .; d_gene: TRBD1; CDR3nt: TGTGCCAGCAGTTCCACTCCGGGACAGGGGGCTGGAGCTTTCTTT; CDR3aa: CASSSTPGQGAGAFF
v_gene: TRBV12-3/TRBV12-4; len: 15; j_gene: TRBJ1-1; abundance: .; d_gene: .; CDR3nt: TGTGCCAGCAGTTGGCAATCGGATGGGGCCACTGAAGCTTTCTTT; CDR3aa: CASSWQSDGATEAFF
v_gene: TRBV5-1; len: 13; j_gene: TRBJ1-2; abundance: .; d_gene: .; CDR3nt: TGCGCCAGCCCAGGTCAGAGCAACTATGGCTACACCTTC; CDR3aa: CASPGQSNYGYTF
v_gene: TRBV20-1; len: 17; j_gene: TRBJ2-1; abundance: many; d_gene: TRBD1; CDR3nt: TGCAGTACGGGTGGACAGGGGGCACTGAGCTCCTACAATGAGCAGTTCTTC; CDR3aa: CSTGGQGALSSYNEQFF
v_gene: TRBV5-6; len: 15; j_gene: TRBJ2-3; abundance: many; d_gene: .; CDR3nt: TGTGCCAGCAGCTTGGAGGCTCCGGGACCAGATACGCAGTATTTT; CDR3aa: CASSLEAPGPDTQYF
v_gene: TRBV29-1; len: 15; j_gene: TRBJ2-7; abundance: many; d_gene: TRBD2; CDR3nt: TGCAGCGTTCACTTGCCTAGCGGGAGGTCCTACGAGCAGTACTTC; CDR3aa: CSVHLPSGRSYEQYF
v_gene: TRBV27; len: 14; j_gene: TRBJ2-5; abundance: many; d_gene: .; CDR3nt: TGTGCCAGCAGTTCGTACGGCCACTTTGAGACCCAGTACTTC; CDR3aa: CASSSYGHFETQYF
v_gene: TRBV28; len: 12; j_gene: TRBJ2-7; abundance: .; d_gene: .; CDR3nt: TGTGCCAGCAGTCCCGAACTTGGCGAGCAGTACTTC; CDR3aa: CASSPELGEQYF
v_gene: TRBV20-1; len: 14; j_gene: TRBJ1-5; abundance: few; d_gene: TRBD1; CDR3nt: TGCAGTGCCAAACAGGGGGCGAGCAATCAGCCCCAGCATTTT; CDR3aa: CSAKQGASNQPQHF
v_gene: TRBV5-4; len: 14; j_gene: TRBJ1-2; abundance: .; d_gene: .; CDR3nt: TGTGCCAGCAGCTTGGCAGGGACGAACTATGGCTACACCTTC; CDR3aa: CASSLAGTNYGYTF
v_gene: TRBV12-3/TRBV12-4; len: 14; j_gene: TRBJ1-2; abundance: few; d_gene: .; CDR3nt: TGTGCCAGCAGCCCCCGGGGTCCCAGCTATGGCTACACCTTC; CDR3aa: CASSPRGPSYGYTF
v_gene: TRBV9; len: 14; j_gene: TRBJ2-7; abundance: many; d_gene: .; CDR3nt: TGTGCCAGCAGCGTAGGGGGCGTCTCCTACGAGCAGTACTTC; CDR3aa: CASSVGGVSYEQYF
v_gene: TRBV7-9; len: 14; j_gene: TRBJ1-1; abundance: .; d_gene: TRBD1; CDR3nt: TGTGCCAGCAGCTTTGGGACAGGGAGTACTGAAGCTTTCTTT; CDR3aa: CASSFGTGSTEAFF
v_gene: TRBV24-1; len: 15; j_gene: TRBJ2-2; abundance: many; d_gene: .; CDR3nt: TGTGCCACCAGTGACCAAGGGTCAGACACCGGGGAGCTGTTTTTT; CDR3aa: CATSDQGSDTGELFF
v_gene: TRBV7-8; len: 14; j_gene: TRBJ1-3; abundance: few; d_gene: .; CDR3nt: TGCGCCAGCAGCTTGGGCAGCTCTGGAAACACCATATATTTT; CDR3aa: CASSLGSSGNTIYF
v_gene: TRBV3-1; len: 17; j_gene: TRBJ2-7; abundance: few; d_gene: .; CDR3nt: TGTGCCAGCAGCCAAGATCAGGGCAGACCGAGCTCCTACGAGCAGTACTTC; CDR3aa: CASSQDQGRPSSYEQYF